This passage covers 10 T cell receptor beta chains from one sample sequenced in a study of OX40 agonist ivuxolimab in advanced cancers. Here immunoSEQ multiplex PCR was the method, and the copy in TCRdb shows in-frame clones only, minus some. This table holds under 100,000 clones, 85% to 95% found once. Sequencing was performed on CD4+ or CD8+ T cells sorted from blood, taken in a trial of the OX40 agonist ivuxolimab. These receptors all stem from an adult with an advanced solid tumor such as melanoma, head and neck, liver or kidney cancer.

The chain couples TRBV27 to TRBJ1-2, with D tentatively TRBD1 (5 bases). Germline assignment: CDR1 MNHEY and CDR2 SMNVEV (reference sequence). The CDR3 has 13 amino acids. The V gene lost 6 bases and the J gene lost 7 bases, with 15 bases spanning the gap. The CDR3 here is CASSLNTGRGYTF. Here the CDR3 DNA reads TGTGCCAGCAGCTTGAATACGGGACGTGGCTACACCTTC.

V is TRBV9 and J is TRBJ1-6, with D perhaps matching TRBD1 (6 bases). Per the germline V gene, CDR1 is SGDLS and CDR2 is YYNGEE. The germline V and J ends were trimmed by 3 bases and 6 bases, with 13 bases remaining between them. The CDR3 covers 15 residues. DNA for the CDR3: TGTGCCAGCAGCGAGGACAGTGCCCTTAATTCACCCCTCCACTTT. Protein sequence: CASSEDSALNSPLHF.

The rearrangement links TRBV9 to TRBJ1-6; no firm D call. This CDR3 has 15 amino acids. V was shortened by 0 bases and J by 6 bases, with 10 bases between the two germline ends. Per germline, CDR1 SGDLS and CDR2 YYNGEE. CDR3 in DNA: TGTGCCAGCAGCGTAGAAGGGAACATTAATTCACCCCTCCACTTT. Translating gives CASSVEGNINSPLHF. The full variable domain, in which reference TRBV9 and TRBJ1-6 provide the parts outside the CDR3, is DSGVTQTPKHLITATGQRVTLRCSPRSGDLSVYWYQQSLDQGLQFLIQYYNGEERAKGNILERFSAQQFPDLHSELNLSSLELGDSALYFCASSVEGNINSPLHFGNGTRLTVT.

The rearrangement uses TRBV15 and TRBJ1-4, with TRBD1 matching over 8 bases. The CDR3 has 14 amino acids. V was clipped by 5 bases and J by 5 bases; unmatched bases: 4. Per the germline V gene, CDR1 is LNHNV and CDR2 is YYDKDF (reference sequence). CDR3 protein: CATSSDRGNEKLFF. DNA of the CDR3: TGTGCCACCAGCTCCGACAGGGGAAATGAAAAACTGTTTTTT.

The chain couples TRBV7-8 to TRBJ2-7; D ambiguous. V was clipped by 0 bases and J by 0 bases, with 18 bases between them. Germline loops: CDR1 SGHVS, CDR2 FQNEAQ. The length of the CDR3 is 18 residues. In DNA form, the CDR3 reads TGTGCCAGCAGCTTAGCGCTTATTGGGCACGAGAGCTCCTACGAGCAGTACTTC. Protein: CASSLALIGHESSYEQYF.

The chain employs TRBV6-5 and TRBJ2-3, with 8 bases matching TRBD1. Germline V gives CDR1 MNHEY, CDR2 SVGAGI. The CDR3 extends over 15 amino acids. After removal of 6 bases from V and 0 bases from J, the junction contained 5 bases not matched to a gene. This CDR3 reads CASSWTGSSTDTQYF. The CDR3 DNA reads as TGTGCCAGCAGCTGGACAGGGAGCAGCACAGATACGCAGTATTTT.

The chain carries TRBV11-2 and TRBJ2-2; D gene ambiguous. Trimming took off 2 bases at V and 9 bases at J, with 4 bases between the two ends. Germline-derived CDR1 and CDR2 are SGHAT and FQNNGV. The CDR3 runs 11 residues. DNA for the CDR3: TGTGCCAGCAGCTTATCTTGGGAGCTGTTTTTT. The encoded protein is CASSLSWELFF.

CDR3: CASSVNGGGAYEQFF. DNA for the CDR3: TGTGCCAGCAGCGTCAACGGCGGGGGGGCCTATGAGCAGTTCTTC. This chain links TRBV2 with TRBJ2-1; TRBD2 agrees at 9 bases. The ends lost 6 bases at V and 8 bases at J; junction bases unmatched: 11. The CDR3 length is 15 residues. Germline V CDR1 and CDR2: SNHLY, FYNNEI.

This clone was picked up one time. This rearrangement joins TRBV13 to TRBJ2-2, with 10 positions matching TRBD2. V lost 5 bases and J lost 2; bases outside the gene matches: 8. The CDR3 totals 17 residues. The germline V gene has CDR1 PRHDT and CDR2 FYEKMQ (reference sequence). The CDR3 sequence: CASSLLSGGDNTGELFF. CDR3 in DNA: TGTGCCAGCAGCCTACTCAGCGGGGGGGACAACACCGGGGAGCTGTTTTTT. The full variable domain, its missing parts supplied by reference TRBV13 and TRBJ2-2, is AAGVIQSPRHLIKEKRETATLKCYPIPRHDTVYWYQQGPGQDPQFLISFYEKMQSDKGSIPDRFSAQQFSDYHSELNMSSLELGDSALYFCASSLLSGGDNTGELFFGEGSRLTVL.

The chain uses TRBV6-5 and TRBJ1-1, with no clear D. This CDR3 has 12 amino acids. Trimming removed 2 bases at V and 1 base at J, with 2 bases between. Germline V CDR1 and CDR2: MNHEY, SVGAGI. CDR3 sequence: CASSYRNTEAFF. The CDR3 nucleotides read TGTGCCAGCAGTTACAGGAACACTGAAGCTTTCTTT.